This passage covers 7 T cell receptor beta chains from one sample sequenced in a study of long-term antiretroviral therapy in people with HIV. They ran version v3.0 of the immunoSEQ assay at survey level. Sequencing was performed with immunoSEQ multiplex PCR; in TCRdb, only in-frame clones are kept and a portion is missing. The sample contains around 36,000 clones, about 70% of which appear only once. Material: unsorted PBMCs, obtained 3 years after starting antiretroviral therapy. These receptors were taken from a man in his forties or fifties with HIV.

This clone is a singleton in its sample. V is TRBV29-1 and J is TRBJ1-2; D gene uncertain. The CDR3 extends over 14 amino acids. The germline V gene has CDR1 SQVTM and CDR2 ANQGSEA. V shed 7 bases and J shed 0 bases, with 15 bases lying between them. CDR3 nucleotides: TGCAGCGCTGAGTCCGGGTTCCCTAACTATGGCTACACCTTC. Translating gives CSAESGFPNYGYTF.

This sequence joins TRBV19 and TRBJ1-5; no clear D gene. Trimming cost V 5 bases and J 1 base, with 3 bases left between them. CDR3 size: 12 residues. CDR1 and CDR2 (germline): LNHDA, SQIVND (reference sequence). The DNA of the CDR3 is TGTGCCAGTAGTCAGAGCAATCAGCCCCAGCATTTT. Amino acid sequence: CASSQSNQPQHF.

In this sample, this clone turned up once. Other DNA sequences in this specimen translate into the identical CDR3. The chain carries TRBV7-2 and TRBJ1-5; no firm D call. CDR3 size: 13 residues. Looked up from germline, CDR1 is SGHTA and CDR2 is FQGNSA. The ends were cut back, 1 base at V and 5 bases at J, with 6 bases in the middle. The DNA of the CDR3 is TGTGCCAGCAGCTTAGGGAGCCATCAGCCCCAGCATTTT. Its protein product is CASSLGSHQPQHF.

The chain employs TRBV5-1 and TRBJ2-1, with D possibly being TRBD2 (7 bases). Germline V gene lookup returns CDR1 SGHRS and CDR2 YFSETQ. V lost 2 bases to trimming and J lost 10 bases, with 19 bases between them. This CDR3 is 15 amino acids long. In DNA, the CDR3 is TGCGCCAGCAGCTTAACTAGCGACGGGGGGCGGGAGCAGTTCTTC. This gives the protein CASSLTSDGGREQFF.

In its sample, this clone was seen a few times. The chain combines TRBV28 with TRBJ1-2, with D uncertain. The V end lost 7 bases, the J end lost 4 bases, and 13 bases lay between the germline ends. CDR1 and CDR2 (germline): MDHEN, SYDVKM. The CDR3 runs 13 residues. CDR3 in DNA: TGTGCCAGCACCCCAGGCCACCCCTATGGCTACACCTTC. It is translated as CASTPGHPYGYTF.

The CDR3 protein is CASSSGLAGGADTQYF. The CDR3, as DNA: TGTGCCAGCAGCTCGGGACTAGCGGGGGGGGCAGATACGCAGTATTTT. The V and J genes are TRBV7-9 and TRBJ2-3; 16 positions agree with TRBD2. Germline V lookup: CDR1 SEHNR, CDR2 FQNEAQ (reference sequence). V shed 4 bases and J 4 bases; nucleotides not matched to a gene: 2. The CDR3 is 16 residues long.

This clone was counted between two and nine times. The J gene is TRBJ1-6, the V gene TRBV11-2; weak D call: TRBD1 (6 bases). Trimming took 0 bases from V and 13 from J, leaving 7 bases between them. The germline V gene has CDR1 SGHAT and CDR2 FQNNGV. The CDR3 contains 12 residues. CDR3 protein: CASSLDQGPLHF. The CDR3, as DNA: TGTGCCAGCAGCTTAGATCAGGGGCCCCTCCACTTT.